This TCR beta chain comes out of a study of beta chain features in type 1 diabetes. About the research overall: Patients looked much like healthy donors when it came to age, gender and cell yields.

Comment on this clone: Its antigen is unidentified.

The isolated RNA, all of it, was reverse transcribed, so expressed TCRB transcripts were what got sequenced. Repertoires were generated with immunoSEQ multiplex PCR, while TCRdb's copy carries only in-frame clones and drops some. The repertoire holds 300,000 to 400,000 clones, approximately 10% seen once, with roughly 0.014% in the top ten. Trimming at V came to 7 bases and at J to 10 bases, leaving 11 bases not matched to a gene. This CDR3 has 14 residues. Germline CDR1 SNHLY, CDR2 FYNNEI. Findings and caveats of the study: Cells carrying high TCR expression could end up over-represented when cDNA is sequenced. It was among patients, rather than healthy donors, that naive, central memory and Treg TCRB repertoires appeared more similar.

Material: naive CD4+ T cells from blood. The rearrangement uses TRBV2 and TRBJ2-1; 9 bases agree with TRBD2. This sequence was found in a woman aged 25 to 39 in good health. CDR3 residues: CASTPFLAGGEQFF. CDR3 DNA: TGTGCCAGCACCCCCTTTCTCGCGGGAGGGGAGCAGTTCTTC.